This T cell receptor (beta chain) came from a study of blood T cells in healthy people across ages. Study results and caveats: CMV status of donors was unknown, possibly confounding expanded clonotype changes. More naive CD4+ cells and higher diversity were found in long-lived than in aged donors.

This clonotype was seen a few times. Its specificity is not known. Alongside a J-beta primer mix, a sample-barcoded 5' primer served in a second PCR lasting about 6 to 11 cycles. No fewer than 3 million CDR3-containing paired-end reads came from each sample. TCRdb analysed the 5' RACE reads with MiXCR anew, one entry per CDR3 protein. The data contain approximately 780,000 distinct CDR3 sequences, roughly 24% of them singletons. The V end was cut by 4 bases, the J end by 7 bases, with 25 bases between. This CDR3 contains 17 residues. The germline CDR1 and CDR2 sequences are MNHNS and SASEGT. Sample donors were healthy Caucasian individuals that came from Russia, aged roughly 6 to 95. These data were also reused for a study on T cells of mothers and their children.

The TCR was taken from a boy between 10 and 17 years old in good health. The chain employs TRBV6-1 and TRBJ2-5, with D tentatively TRBD1 (6 bases). The material sequenced was blood. CDR3 sequence reads: CASSGGLGIWASGTQYF. CDR3 sequence (DNA): TGTGCCAGCAGTGGGGGGCTGGGGATCTGGGCGTCGGGGACCCAGTACTTC.